This T cell receptor beta chain was recovered during a study of cytomegalovirus exposure and HLA in healthy donors. Study-level findings and limits: Within an earlier analysis, most TCR beta V segments proved productive either about 90% or about 30% of the time.

A multiplex PCR was run with 60 Vbeta primers and 13 Jbeta primers. Clones were sequenced by immunoSEQ multiplex PCR, and TCRdb holds only the in-frame ones, with some missing. This table holds about 160,000 clones, more than 60% found once. Of note for this clone: Its antigen is still unknown.

The CDR3 covers 15 residues. Germline loops: CDR1 LGHNA, CDR2 YNFKEQ. The V gene end was trimmed by 4 bases and the J gene end by 13 bases; junction bases not matched to a gene: 11. Sequenced sample: PBMCs. The V gene is TRBV4-2, the J gene TRBJ1-6, with TRBD1 matching 9 bases. The TCR sequence derives from a woman aged 40 to 49 in good health and CMV-seropositive. In DNA, the CDR3 is TGTGCCAGCAGCCCCTCGACAGGCGACAGGGGGCCCCTCCACTTT. Its protein product is CASSPSTGDRGPLHF.